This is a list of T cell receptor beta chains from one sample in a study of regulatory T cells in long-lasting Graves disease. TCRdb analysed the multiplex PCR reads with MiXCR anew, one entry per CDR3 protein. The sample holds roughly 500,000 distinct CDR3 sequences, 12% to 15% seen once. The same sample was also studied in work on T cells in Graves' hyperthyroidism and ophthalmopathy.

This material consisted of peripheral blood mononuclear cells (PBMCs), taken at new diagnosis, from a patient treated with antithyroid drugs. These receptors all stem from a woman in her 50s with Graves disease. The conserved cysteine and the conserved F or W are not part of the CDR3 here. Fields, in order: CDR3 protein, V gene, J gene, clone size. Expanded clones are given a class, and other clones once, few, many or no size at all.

SAREVSGRAGLNEQF	TRBV20-1	TRBJ2-1	-
ASSYGRDRGPGANVLT	TRBV6-5	TRBJ2-6	-
ATSDGDSRETQY	TRBV24-1	TRBJ2-5	few
ASSLEREVAYEQY	TRBV11-2	TRBJ2-7	many
SARGNSGLQETQY	TRBV20-1	TRBJ2-5	many
ASSYGASDTQY	TRBV12-5	TRBJ2-3	few
ASRRVWNTYQETQY	TRBV28	TRBJ2-5	few
ASSRAQGDYGYT	TRBV4-1	TRBJ1-2	few
ASSGRTGTLRTYEQH	TRBV25-1	TRBJ2-7	-
ASSVVGGPYNEQF	TRBV9	TRBJ2-1	many
ASSPTSLKLF	TRBV28	TRBJ1-4	few
ASSLLGLGGEQF	TRBV7-9	TRBJ2-1	many
SVRTGQGETQY	TRBV29-1	TRBJ2-5	-
ASSQADGSYNEQF	TRBV3-1	TRBJ2-1	few
SAIGLAGDQETQY	TRBV20-1	TRBJ2-5	-
ASSTRDLREQY	TRBV4-2	TRBJ2-7	few
ASGRPPGLAGLGSYEQY	TRBV6-1	TRBJ2-7	many
ASSLAGNQPQH	TRBV12-3/TRBV12-4	TRBJ1-5	many
AWTLTSGRWGEQF	TRBV30	TRBJ2-1	few
ASEERGGTGELF	TRBV6-1	TRBJ2-2	many
ASSDGGVYNEQF	TRBV13	TRBJ2-1	many
ASSLGGGNNSPLH	TRBV7-9	TRBJ1-6	-
ASSLGEEQF	TRBV11-3	TRBJ2-1	many
SVEGWGQGNTGELF	TRBV29-1	TRBJ2-2	-
ASSPGNYNEQF	TRBV14	TRBJ2-1	few
SASGGPFETQY	TRBV20-1	TRBJ2-5	many
ASSLEGNSPLH	TRBV7-9	TRBJ1-6	many
ASSSGTSGSSYEQY	TRBV11-1	TRBJ2-7	few
ASSPGTGQGVSGSYNEQF	TRBV18	TRBJ2-1	few
ASSQRTSGSSSGANVLT	TRBV28	TRBJ2-6	many
ASSPRGGRAFGNEQF	TRBV4-2	TRBJ2-1	-
ASSYLRRAQY	TRBV6-5	TRBJ2-5	-
ASSFARGLAAYNEQF	TRBV27	TRBJ2-1	many
SARDALANYQETQY	TRBV20-1	TRBJ2-5	few
ASSEGWTGKGNQPQH	TRBV19	TRBJ1-5	-
ASSRTGEGYEQY	TRBV5-1	TRBJ2-7	many
ASFQGPFEKLF	TRBV6-1	TRBJ1-4	many
ASSPQGGGRAAGELF	TRBV9	TRBJ2-2	-
ASSQGLAVNEQF	TRBV3-1	TRBJ2-1	many
SAIDRASTDTQY	TRBV20-1	TRBJ2-3	many
ASSWVGTGEGYT	TRBV11-2	TRBJ1-2	many
ASSYGLATDTQY	TRBV27	TRBJ2-3	many
SVEKQGAYNEQF	TRBV29-1	TRBJ2-1	many
ASSLGHRNEKLF	TRBV5-1	TRBJ1-4	many
ASRSLSGATEAF	TRBV25-1	TRBJ1-1	-
ASRDRGAYEQY	TRBV11-2	TRBJ2-7	many
ASSFGPGGGYGYT	TRBV7-2	TRBJ1-2	-
ASSLLAEPSTDTQY	TRBV7-9	TRBJ2-3	few
ASSPPQGRYGYT	TRBV12-3/TRBV12-4	TRBJ1-2	many
ASSLGGQGPSRRETQY	TRBV5-1	TRBJ2-5	many
ASSLILGIAKNIQY	TRBV5-4	TRBJ2-4	few
ASSPPGREKY	TRBV7-3	TRBJ2-3	many
ASSPLRGGADNEQF	TRBV18	TRBJ2-1	-
ASRTHSGRGTDTQY	TRBV12-3/TRBV12-4	TRBJ2-3	many
SVRMTGPDQPQH	TRBV29-1	TRBJ1-5	many
AWGRGEQF	TRBV30	TRBJ2-1	many
AWKSDRQKTQY	TRBV30	TRBJ2-5	few
ASSLPSSGNTIY	TRBV28	TRBJ1-3	many
ASRTGGGRPWGANVLT	TRBV12-3/TRBV12-4	TRBJ2-6	few